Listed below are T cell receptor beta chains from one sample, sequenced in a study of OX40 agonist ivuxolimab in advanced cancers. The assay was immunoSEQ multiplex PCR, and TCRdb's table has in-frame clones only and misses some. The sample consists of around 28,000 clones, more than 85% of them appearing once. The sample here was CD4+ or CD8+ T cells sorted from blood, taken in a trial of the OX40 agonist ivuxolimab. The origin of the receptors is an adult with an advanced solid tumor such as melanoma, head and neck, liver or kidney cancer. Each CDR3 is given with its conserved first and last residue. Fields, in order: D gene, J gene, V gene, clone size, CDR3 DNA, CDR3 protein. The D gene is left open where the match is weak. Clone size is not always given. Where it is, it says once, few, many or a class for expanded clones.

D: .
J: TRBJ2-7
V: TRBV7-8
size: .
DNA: TGTGCCAGCAGCTTACGATCTGGGGGCGAGCAGTACTTC
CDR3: CASSLRSGGEQYF

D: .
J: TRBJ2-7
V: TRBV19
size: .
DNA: TGTGCCAGTAGTATGAAGGGGGGCGTCTACGAGCAGTACTTC
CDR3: CASSMKGGVYEQYF

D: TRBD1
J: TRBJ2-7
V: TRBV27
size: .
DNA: TGTGCCAGCAGTCGGACAGGTCAGTACGAGCAGTACTTC
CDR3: CASSRTGQYEQYF

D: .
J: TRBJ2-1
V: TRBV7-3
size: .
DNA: TGTGCCAGCAGCGCATCGGGACACTCCGTCTACAATGAGCAGTTCTTC
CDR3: CASSASGHSVYNEQFF

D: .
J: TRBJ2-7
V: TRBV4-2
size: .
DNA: TGTGCCAGCAGCTCGGACATCAACGAGCAGTACTTC
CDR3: CASSSDINEQYF

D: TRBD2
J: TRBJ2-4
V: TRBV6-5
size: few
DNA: TGTGCCAGCAGTCCGCGGGAGGGGGCCAAAAACATTCAGTACTTC
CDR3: CASSPREGAKNIQYF

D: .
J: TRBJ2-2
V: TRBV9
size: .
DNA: TGTGCCAGCAGCGTAGTGGGGAACACCGGGGAGCTGTTTTTT
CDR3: CASSVVGNTGELFF

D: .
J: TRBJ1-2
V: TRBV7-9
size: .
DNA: TGTGCCAGCAGCCCACCCGGGCCGGTCCTATATGGCTACACCTTC
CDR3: CASSPPGPVLYGYTF

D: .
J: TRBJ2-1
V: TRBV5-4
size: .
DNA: TGTGCCAGCAGCCTACCTAGGGGGGGTTACAATGAGCAGTTCTTC
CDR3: CASSLPRGGYNEQFF

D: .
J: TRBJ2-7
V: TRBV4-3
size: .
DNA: TGCGCCAGCAGCCAAGATACCGACAGCTCCTACGAGCAGTACTTC
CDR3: CASSQDTDSSYEQYF

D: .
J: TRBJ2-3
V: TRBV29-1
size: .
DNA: TGCAGCGTTGACGGCCCAGATACGCAGTATTTT
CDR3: CSVDGPDTQYF

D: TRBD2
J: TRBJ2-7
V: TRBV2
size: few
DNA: TGTGCCAGCAGCGCCCAAGCGGGAGCGCTATACGAGCAGTACTTC
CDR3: CASSAQAGALYEQYF

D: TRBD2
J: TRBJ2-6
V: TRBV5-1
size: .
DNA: TGCGCCAGCAGCTTGGCCTTCACTAGCGTCGGTGGGGCCAACGTCCTGACTTTC
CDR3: CASSLAFTSVGGANVLTF

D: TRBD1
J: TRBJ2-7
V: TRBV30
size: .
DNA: TGTGCCTGGAGTGCAGGGGGCGCTTCCTACGAGCAGTACTTC
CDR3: CAWSAGGASYEQYF

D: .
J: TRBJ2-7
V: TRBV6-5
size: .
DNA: TGTGCCAGCAGTCCCGAGGGATACGAGCAGTACTTC
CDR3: CASSPEGYEQYF

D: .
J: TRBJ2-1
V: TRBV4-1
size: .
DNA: TGCGCCAGCAGCCAAATACCCTTTCTATTTTACAATGAGCAGTTCTTC
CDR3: CASSQIPFLFYNEQFF

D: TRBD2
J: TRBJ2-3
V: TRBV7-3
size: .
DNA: TGTGCCAGCAGCGCTCCCCGACTAGCGCAAGACACAGATACGCAGTATTTT
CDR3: CASSAPRLAQDTDTQYF

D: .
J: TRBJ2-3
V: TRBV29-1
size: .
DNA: TGCAGCGTTGAAAGCACAGATACGCAGTATTTT
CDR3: CSVESTDTQYF

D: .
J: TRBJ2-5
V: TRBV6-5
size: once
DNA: TGTGCCAGCAGTTACTCGGGGGCAGGGTCGTGGGAGACCCAGTACTTC
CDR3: CASSYSGAGSWETQYF

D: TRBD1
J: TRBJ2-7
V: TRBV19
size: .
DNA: TGTGCCAGTAGCGTCGCCGGGACAGGGGTGTACGAGCAGTACTTC
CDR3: CASSVAGTGVYEQYF

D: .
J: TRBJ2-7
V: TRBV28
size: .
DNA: TGTGCCAGCAGTTTATGGAACGGCGGGCAGGGGCTCTACGAGCAGTACTTC
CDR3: CASSLWNGGQGLYEQYF

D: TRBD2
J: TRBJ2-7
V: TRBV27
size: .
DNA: TGTGCCAGCAGAGTTAGCGGGAGGTTCTACGAGCAGTACTTC
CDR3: CASRVSGRFYEQYF

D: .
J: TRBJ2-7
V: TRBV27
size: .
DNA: TGTGCCAGCAGTTTTACAGGCAACCCTATATACGAGCAGTACTTC
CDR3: CASSFTGNPIYEQYF

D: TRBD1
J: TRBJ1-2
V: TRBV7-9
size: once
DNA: TGTGCCAGCAGCTCCTCAGCAGGGGGTCTCTATGGCTACACCTTC
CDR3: CASSSSAGGLYGYTF

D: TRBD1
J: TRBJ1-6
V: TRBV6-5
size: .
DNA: TGTGCCAGCAGTTCGGGACAGACCCATGGTTCACCCCTCCACTTT
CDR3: CASSSGQTHGSPLHF

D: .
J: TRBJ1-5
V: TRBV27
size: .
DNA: TGTGCCAGCAGTTTATTGGTCCATCAGCCCCAGCATTTT
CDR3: CASSLLVHQPQHF

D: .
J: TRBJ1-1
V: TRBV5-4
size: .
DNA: TGTGCCAGCAGCCCCGGGGGGGAAGCTTTCTTT
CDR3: CASSPGGEAFF

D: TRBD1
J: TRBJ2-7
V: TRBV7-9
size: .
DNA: TGTGCCAGCAGGTCTACAGGGGCTTACGAGCAGTACTTC
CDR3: CASRSTGAYEQYF

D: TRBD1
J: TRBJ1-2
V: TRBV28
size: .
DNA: TGTGCCAGCAGTGAGACGGGACAGGGGGCTGATGGCTACACCTTC
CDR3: CASSETGQGADGYTF

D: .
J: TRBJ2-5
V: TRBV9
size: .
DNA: TGTGCCAGCAGCGTAGCAGGATTGCAGGAGACCCAGTACTTC
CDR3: CASSVAGLQETQYF

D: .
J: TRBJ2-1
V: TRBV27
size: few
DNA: TGTGCCAGTCAAGAGGGCCTCTTCAATGAGCAGTTCTTC
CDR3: CASQEGLFNEQFF

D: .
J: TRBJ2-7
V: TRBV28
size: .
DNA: TGTGCCAGCAGTTACTTTAACGTCCACGAGCAGTACTTC
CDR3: CASSYFNVHEQYF

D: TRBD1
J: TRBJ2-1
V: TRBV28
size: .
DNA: TGTGCCAGCTCTTCAGGACAGGGACCCTACAATGAGCAGTTCTTC
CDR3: CASSSGQGPYNEQFF

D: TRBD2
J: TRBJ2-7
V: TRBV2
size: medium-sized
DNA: TGTGCCAGCTACGGGGACCGACCGCGGGGGGAGCAGTACTTC
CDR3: CASYGDRPRGEQYF

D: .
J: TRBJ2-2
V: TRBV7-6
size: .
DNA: TGTGCCAGCAGCGCGACTGTGCGATGGGAGCTGTTTTTT
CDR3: CASSATVRWELFF

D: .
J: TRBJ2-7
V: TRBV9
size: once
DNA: TGTGCCAGCAGCTCCGTGGGGTTTGAGCAGTACTTC
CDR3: CASSSVGFEQYF

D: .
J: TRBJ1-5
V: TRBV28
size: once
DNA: TGTGCCAGCAGGGCATATCCCAATCAGCCCCAGCATTTT
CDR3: CASRAYPNQPQHF

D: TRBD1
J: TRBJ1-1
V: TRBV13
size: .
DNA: TGTGCCAGCAGCCCAAGTCCCGGGACAGGGTGGGGAGACACTGAAACTTTCTTT
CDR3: CASSPSPGTGWGDTETFF

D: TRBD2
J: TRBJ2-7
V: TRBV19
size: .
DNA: TGTGCCAGTAGTATAGTAGCGGGAGGGACCTACGAGCAGTACTTC
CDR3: CASSIVAGGTYEQYF

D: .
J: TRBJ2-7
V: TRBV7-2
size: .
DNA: TGTGCCAGCAGCCTACCCCTCCTGACTAGTCGGTACGAGCAGTACTTC
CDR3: CASSLPLLTSRYEQYF

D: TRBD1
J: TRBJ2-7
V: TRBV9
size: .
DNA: TGTGCCAGCAGCATCCGGGACAGGGCCCACGAGCAGTACTTC
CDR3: CASSIRDRAHEQYF

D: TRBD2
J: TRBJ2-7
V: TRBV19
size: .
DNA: TGTGCCAGTAGTTGGGCTAGCGGGAGCTCCTACGAGCAGTACTTC
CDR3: CASSWASGSSYEQYF

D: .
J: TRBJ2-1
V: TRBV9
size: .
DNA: TGTGCCAGCAGCGTAGAGGTAGCGGTCCCTTTTAATGAGCAGTTCTTC
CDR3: CASSVEVAVPFNEQFF

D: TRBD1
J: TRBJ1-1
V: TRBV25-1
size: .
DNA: TGTGCCAGCAGACCAGGGGGAGGGAACACTGAAGCTTTCTTT
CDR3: CASRPGGGNTEAFF

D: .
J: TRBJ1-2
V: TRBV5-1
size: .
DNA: TGCGCCAGCAGCCCGGAGGGGGGGGCAGGGGACTATGGCTACACCTTC
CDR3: CASSPEGGAGDYGYTF

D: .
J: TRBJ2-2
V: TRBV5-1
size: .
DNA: TGCGCCAGCAGCTGGGGGCGCAAGGCCGGGGACCCCGGGGAGCTGTTTTTT
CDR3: CASSWGRKAGDPGELFF

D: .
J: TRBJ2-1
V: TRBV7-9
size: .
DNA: TGTGCCAGCAGCTGGCCAGGACCCTTCAATGAGCAGTTCTTC
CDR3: CASSWPGPFNEQFF

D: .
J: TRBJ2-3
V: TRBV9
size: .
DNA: TGTGCCAGCAGCCTCTCGGGGGCGCCTAGCACAGATACGCAGTATTTT
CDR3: CASSLSGAPSTDTQYF

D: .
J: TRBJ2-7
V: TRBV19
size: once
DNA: TGTGCCAGTAGTATGTATCGGGGGACAGATGCCTACGAGCAGTACTTC
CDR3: CASSMYRGTDAYEQYF

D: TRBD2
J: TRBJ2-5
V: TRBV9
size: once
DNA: TGTGCCAGCAGCGCCTTTGCGGGGGAACAAGAGACCCAGTACTTC
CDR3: CASSAFAGEQETQYF

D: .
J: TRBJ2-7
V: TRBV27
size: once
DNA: TGTGCCAGCACTCCCGCCTGGGGCTACGAGCAGTACTTC
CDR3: CASTPAWGYEQYF

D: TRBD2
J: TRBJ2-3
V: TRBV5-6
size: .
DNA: TGTGCCAGCAGCTTGGGGAGCGGGAGTTACACAGATACGCAGTATTTT
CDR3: CASSLGSGSYTDTQYF

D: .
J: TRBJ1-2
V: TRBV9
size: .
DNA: TGTGCCAGCAGCGTATCAGGCGGTCGCCGGTATGGCTACACCTTC
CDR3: CASSVSGGRRYGYTF

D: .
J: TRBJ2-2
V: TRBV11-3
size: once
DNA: TGTGCCAGCAGCTTAATGTCTCAAAGCCCGCTAAACACCGGGGAGCTGTTTTTT
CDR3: CASSLMSQSPLNTGELFF